These T cell receptor beta chains were read from a single sample in a study of metastatic and nonmetastatic thyroid tumors. Through MiXCR, TCRdb re-clonotyped the PCR reads. The repertoire holds under 95,000 clones, with approximately 11% as singletons. Sample: blood. The receptor set was obtained from a female donor with papillary thyroid cancer or a benign thyroid nodule (not recorded which). Some clones in this sample may be carry-over from other donors' samples. Both conserved end residues are part of each CDR3. The D gene is left open where the match is weak. Rows give clone size only sometimes, using once, few, many, or a class for an expanded clone.

CDR3aa: CASSLGGQTYYEQYF
CDR3nt: TGTGCCAGCAGCTTAGGGGGCCAGACTTACTACGAGCAGTACTTC
j_gene: TRBJ2-7
d_gene: -
v_gene: TRBV7-2
abundance: -

CDR3aa: CASSLVAGLAGTYEQYF
CDR3nt: TGTGCCAGCAGCTTAGTCGCGGGACTAGCGGGGACCTACGAGCAGTACTTC
j_gene: TRBJ2-7
d_gene: TRBD2
v_gene: TRBV7-6
abundance: -

CDR3aa: CASSSGSQGYGYTF
CDR3nt: TGTGCCAGCAGCAGCGGAAGCCAGGGCTATGGCTACACCTTC
j_gene: TRBJ1-2
d_gene: -
v_gene: TRBV12-3/TRBV12-4
abundance: many

CDR3aa: CAWSKGSALTYEQYF
CDR3nt: TGTGCCTGGAGTAAAGGGTCAGCCCTGACCTACGAGCAGTACTTC
j_gene: TRBJ2-7
d_gene: -
v_gene: TRBV30
abundance: many

CDR3aa: CASSFTGKNTEAFF
CDR3nt: TGTGCCAGTAGTTTCACAGGGAAGAACACTGAAGCTTTCTTT
j_gene: TRBJ1-1
d_gene: -
v_gene: TRBV19
abundance: many

CDR3aa: CASSYPGQKNIQYF
CDR3nt: TGTGCCAGCAGTTACCCGGGACAGAAAAACATTCAGTACTTC
j_gene: TRBJ2-4
d_gene: TRBD1
v_gene: TRBV6-5
abundance: -

CDR3aa: CASSPRTRTRAFF
CDR3nt: TGTGCCAGCAGCCCCCGGACCCGGACACGAGCTTTCTTT
j_gene: TRBJ1-1
d_gene: -
v_gene: TRBV11-2
abundance: many

CDR3aa: CASSPLGTGFYEQYF
CDR3nt: TGTGCCAGCAGCCCCCTCGGGACAGGGTTTTACGAGCAGTACTTC
j_gene: TRBJ2-7
d_gene: TRBD1
v_gene: TRBV6-1
abundance: many

CDR3aa: CSAIGRAYEQYF
CDR3nt: TGCAGTGCTATCGGGAGGGCTTACGAGCAGTACTTC
j_gene: TRBJ2-7
d_gene: TRBD2
v_gene: TRBV20-1
abundance: few

CDR3aa: CASSYEGGNQPQHF
CDR3nt: TGTGCCAGCAGTTACGAGGGCGGCAATCAGCCCCAGCATTTT
j_gene: TRBJ1-5
d_gene: -
v_gene: TRBV2
abundance: many

CDR3aa: CAASRDLGVYSDSYEQYF
CDR3nt: TGTGCCGCCAGCAGAGATTTGGGGGTGTATTCCGATTCCTACGAGCAGTACTTC
j_gene: TRBJ2-7
d_gene: -
v_gene: TRBV15
abundance: -

CDR3aa: CASSANQGYGYTF
CDR3nt: TGTGCCAGCAGCGCGAACCAGGGCTATGGCTACACCTTC
j_gene: TRBJ1-2
d_gene: -
v_gene: TRBV9
abundance: many

CDR3aa: CASSLSPVRGSSYNSPLHF
CDR3nt: TGTGCCAGCAGCCTGTCGCCGGTTAGGGGGAGCTCCTATAATTCACCCCTCCACTTT
j_gene: TRBJ1-6
d_gene: -
v_gene: TRBV3-2
abundance: many

CDR3aa: CASSVVAGVYNEQFF
CDR3nt: TGTGCCAGCAGCGTAGTAGCGGGAGTCTACAATGAGCAGTTCTTC
j_gene: TRBJ2-1
d_gene: TRBD2
v_gene: TRBV9
abundance: many

CDR3aa: CSASVLAGGTQYF
CDR3nt: TGCAGTGCTAGCGTACTAGCGGGAGGGACCCAGTACTTC
j_gene: TRBJ2-5
d_gene: TRBD2
v_gene: TRBV20-1
abundance: few

CDR3aa: CASTQTMPGDLLYEQYF
CDR3nt: TGTGCCAGCACCCAAACAATGCCAGGGGACTTACTCTACGAGCAGTACTTC
j_gene: TRBJ2-7
d_gene: -
v_gene: TRBV6-2/TRBV6-3
abundance: many

CDR3aa: CASSQDPAGGPRNEQFF
CDR3nt: TGCGCCAGCAGCCAAGATCCAGCTGGAGGTCCGCGCAATGAGCAGTTCTTC
j_gene: TRBJ2-1
d_gene: -
v_gene: TRBV4-3
abundance: -

CDR3aa: CATSRSTGVAGELFF
CDR3nt: TGTGCCACCAGCAGGTCGACAGGGGTCGCCGGGGAGCTGTTTTTT
j_gene: TRBJ2-2
d_gene: TRBD1
v_gene: TRBV15
abundance: many

CDR3aa: CASSENSAATNEKLFF
CDR3nt: TGTGCCAGCAGTGAAAACTCAGCAGCAACTAATGAAAAACTGTTTTTT
j_gene: TRBJ1-4
d_gene: -
v_gene: TRBV6-1
abundance: few

CDR3aa: CASSQGVLDGQETQYF
CDR3nt: TGCGCCAGCAGCCAAGGGGTGTTAGACGGACAAGAGACCCAGTACTTC
j_gene: TRBJ2-5
d_gene: -
v_gene: TRBV4-1
abundance: many

CDR3aa: CASSTQGVMRDTQYF
CDR3nt: TGTGCCAGTAGCACCCAGGGGGTGATGAGAGATACGCAGTATTTT
j_gene: TRBJ2-3
d_gene: TRBD1
v_gene: TRBV19
abundance: many

CDR3aa: CASSPDSSSGNTIYF
CDR3nt: TGTGCCAGCAGCCCGGACAGTAGCTCTGGAAACACCATATATTTT
j_gene: TRBJ1-3
d_gene: -
v_gene: TRBV5-6
abundance: many

CDR3aa: CASSSQYDISGSPRETQYF
CDR3nt: TGTGCCAGTAGCTCCCAGTATGACATAAGCGGGAGTCCCCGAGAGACCCAGTACTTC
j_gene: TRBJ2-5
d_gene: TRBD2
v_gene: TRBV19
abundance: many

CDR3aa: CASWETGGLNTEAFF
CDR3nt: TGTGCCAGCTGGGAAACAGGGGGGCTGAACACTGAAGCTTTCTTT
j_gene: TRBJ1-1
d_gene: TRBD1
v_gene: TRBV28
abundance: many

CDR3aa: CASSPESGVGYTF
CDR3nt: TGTGCCAGCTCACCAGAATCAGGGGTCGGCTACACCTTC
j_gene: TRBJ1-2
d_gene: -
v_gene: TRBV18
abundance: few

CDR3aa: CASSLQDLRTSGRGNEQFF
CDR3nt: TGTGCCAGCAGCCTCCAGGACTTGAGGACTAGCGGGAGAGGGAATGAGCAGTTCTTC
j_gene: TRBJ2-1
d_gene: TRBD2
v_gene: TRBV13
abundance: many

CDR3aa: CASHVGGPAGELFF
CDR3nt: TGTGCCAGCCACGTGGGGGGGCCAGCCGGGGAGCTGTTTTTT
j_gene: TRBJ2-2
d_gene: -
v_gene: TRBV28
abundance: many

CDR3aa: CSARASGRANTQYF
CDR3nt: TGCAGTGCTAGAGCCAGCGGGAGGGCGAATACGCAGTATTTT
j_gene: TRBJ2-3
d_gene: TRBD2
v_gene: TRBV20-1
abundance: many

CDR3aa: CANSFGVGTYNSPLHF
CDR3nt: TGTGCCAACAGTTTTGGGGTGGGGACCTATAATTCACCCCTCCACTTT
j_gene: TRBJ1-6
d_gene: -
v_gene: TRBV11-2
abundance: -

CDR3aa: CSARLSRGTGNQPQHF
CDR3nt: TGCAGTGCTAGGCTGTCCCGGGGGACAGGGAATCAGCCCCAGCATTTT
j_gene: TRBJ1-5
d_gene: TRBD1
v_gene: TRBV20-1
abundance: many

CDR3aa: CASRSYSRRFSPLHF
CDR3nt: TGCGCCAGCAGATCATACAGCCGCCGCTTTTCACCCCTCCACTTT
j_gene: TRBJ1-6
d_gene: -
v_gene: TRBV28
abundance: -

CDR3aa: CASRGRVGYTF
CDR3nt: TGTGCCAGCAGGGGAAGAGTGGGCTACACCTTC
j_gene: TRBJ1-2
d_gene: -
v_gene: TRBV28
abundance: many

CDR3aa: CASSYPVDGGPPPYEQYF
CDR3nt: TGTGCCAGCAGTTACCCCGTGGACGGGGGGCCACCTCCCTACGAGCAGTACTTC
j_gene: TRBJ2-7
d_gene: -
v_gene: TRBV28
abundance: few

CDR3aa: CASRGFEKLFF
CDR3nt: TGTGCCAGCAGGGGCTTTGAAAAACTGTTTTTT
j_gene: TRBJ1-4
d_gene: -
v_gene: TRBV28
abundance: many

CDR3aa: CASSYAGRGLMNTEAFF
CDR3nt: TGTGCCAGCAGTTATGCAGGGAGGGGGCTCATGAACACTGAAGCTTTCTTT
j_gene: TRBJ1-1
d_gene: TRBD1
v_gene: TRBV6-2/TRBV6-3
abundance: many

CDR3aa: CASTSVDSNYGYTF
CDR3nt: TGTGCCAGCACATCGGTAGACAGCAACTATGGCTACACCTTC
j_gene: TRBJ1-2
d_gene: -
v_gene: TRBV6-1
abundance: many

CDR3aa: CALTSAGLTNEQFF
CDR3nt: TGTGCCCTGACATCGGCGGGACTTACCAATGAGCAGTTCTTC
j_gene: TRBJ2-1
d_gene: -
v_gene: TRBV30
abundance: -

CDR3aa: CASSASPGQGGELFF
CDR3nt: TGCGCCAGCAGCGCGTCTCCCGGACAGGGCGGGGAGCTGTTTTTT
j_gene: TRBJ2-2
d_gene: TRBD1
v_gene: TRBV5-1
abundance: many

CDR3aa: CASSLSGGSQYEQYF
CDR3nt: TGTGCCAGCAGTTTATCGGGCGGGAGTCAATACGAGCAGTACTTC
j_gene: TRBJ2-7
d_gene: TRBD2
v_gene: TRBV27
abundance: many

CDR3aa: CASSMSYGRLNGYTF
CDR3nt: TGTGCCAGTAGTATGTCTTATGGGCGCTTAAATGGCTACACCTTC
j_gene: TRBJ1-2
d_gene: -
v_gene: TRBV19
abundance: many

CDR3aa: CAWILAQTSGPRNEQFF
CDR3nt: TGTGCCTGGATTCTTGCCCAGACTAGCGGGCCTCGCAATGAGCAGTTCTTC
j_gene: TRBJ2-1
d_gene: TRBD2
v_gene: TRBV30
abundance: -

CDR3aa: CASSDIGNQPQHF
CDR3nt: TGTGCCAGCAGTGACATTGGCAATCAGCCCCAGCATTTT
j_gene: TRBJ1-5
d_gene: -
v_gene: TRBV2
abundance: many

CDR3aa: CSAPQLGVDTGELFF
CDR3nt: TGCAGTGCTCCACAATTAGGAGTAGATACCGGGGAGCTGTTTTTT
j_gene: TRBJ2-2
d_gene: -
v_gene: TRBV20-1
abundance: many

CDR3aa: CASSLGTSGAKNIQYF
CDR3nt: TGTGCCAGCAGCTTAGGAACTAGCGGAGCCAAAAACATTCAGTACTTC
j_gene: TRBJ2-4
d_gene: TRBD2
v_gene: TRBV11-2
abundance: many

CDR3aa: CAISETGSRTGELFF
CDR3nt: TGTGCCATCAGTGAAACCGGGAGCCGGACCGGGGAGCTGTTTTTT
j_gene: TRBJ2-2
d_gene: -
v_gene: TRBV10-3
abundance: many

CDR3aa: CASSQEAQAGANVLTF
CDR3nt: TGTGCCAGCAGCCAAGAAGCGCAGGCTGGGGCCAACGTCCTGACTTTC
j_gene: TRBJ2-6
d_gene: -
v_gene: TRBV4-2
abundance: many

CDR3aa: CSVERTGRDTQYF
CDR3nt: TGCAGCGTCGAAAGAACAGGGAGGGATACGCAGTATTTT
j_gene: TRBJ2-3
d_gene: -
v_gene: TRBV29-1
abundance: many

CDR3aa: CNVEFWVSGAATGEQHF
CDR3nt: TGCAACGTTGAGTTCTGGGTGAGCGGGGCCGCGACCGGCGAGCAGCACTTC
j_gene: TRBJ2-7
d_gene: TRBD2
v_gene: TRBV29-1
abundance: -

CDR3aa: CASSFSTSGPTEQFF
CDR3nt: TGTGCCAGCAGTTTTTCGACTAGCGGCCCTACTGAGCAGTTCTTC
j_gene: TRBJ2-1
d_gene: TRBD2
v_gene: TRBV11-1
abundance: -

CDR3aa: CASSDRDSLHEQFF
CDR3nt: TGTGCCAGCAGTGACCGGGACTCCCTCCATGAGCAGTTCTTC
j_gene: TRBJ2-1
d_gene: -
v_gene: TRBV28
abundance: many

CDR3aa: CASSQDYTVYNEQFF
CDR3nt: TGCGCCAGCAGCCAAGATTACACAGTTTACAATGAGCAGTTCTTC
j_gene: TRBJ2-1
d_gene: -
v_gene: TRBV4-3
abundance: many

CDR3aa: CASSLVQGNYYEQYF
CDR3nt: TGTGCCAGCAGCTTAGTTCAGGGCAACTACTACGAGCAGTACTTC
j_gene: TRBJ2-7
d_gene: -
v_gene: TRBV7-2
abundance: many

CDR3aa: CASSYLGVNTEAFF
CDR3nt: TGTGCCAGCAGTTACCTGGGAGTGAACACTGAAGCTTTCTTT
j_gene: TRBJ1-1
d_gene: -
v_gene: TRBV6-5
abundance: many

CDR3aa: CASSLEHQGFMNTEAFF
CDR3nt: TGTGCCAGCAGCTTAGAACACCAGGGGTTTATGAACACTGAAGCTTTCTTT
j_gene: TRBJ1-1
d_gene: -
v_gene: TRBV11-1
abundance: many

CDR3aa: CASSRQGVFYEQYF
CDR3nt: TGTGCCAGCAGTAGACAGGGGGTATTTTACGAGCAGTACTTC
j_gene: TRBJ2-7
d_gene: TRBD1
v_gene: TRBV28
abundance: few